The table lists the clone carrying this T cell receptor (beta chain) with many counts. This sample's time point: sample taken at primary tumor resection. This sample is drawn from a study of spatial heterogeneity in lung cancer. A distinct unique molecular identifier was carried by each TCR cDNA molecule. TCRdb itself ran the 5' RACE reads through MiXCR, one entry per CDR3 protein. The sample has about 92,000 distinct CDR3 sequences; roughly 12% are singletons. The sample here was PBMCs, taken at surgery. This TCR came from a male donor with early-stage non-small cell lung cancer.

CDR3 nucleotide sequence: TGTGCCAGCAGTTTAGGGACTAGCGGTTTCACAGATACGCAGTATTTT. Protein: CASSLGTSGFTDTQYF. The chain links TRBV12-3 or TRBV12-4 to TRBJ2-3; 10 nucleotides match TRBD2. Trimming cost V 1 base and J 2 bases; bases outside gene matches: 3. The CDR3 sequence is 16 residues long.